The T cell receptor beta chain under discussion was sequenced for a study of regulatory T cells in long-lasting Graves disease. The CDR3 consists of 13 residues. V lost 5 bases to trimming and J lost 12 bases; unmatched junction nucleotides: 5. Arm-PCR with iRepertoire HTBI primers amplified the CDR3 regions for these TCR beta libraries. TCRdb independently ran MiXCR on the multiplex PCR reads; one entry per CDR3 protein. Among about 430,000 distinct CDR3 sequences listed, 14% to 15% were seen once. This clonotype was detected many times. The time point here: newly diagnosed GD, antithyroid drugs for less than 3 months. Extracted RNA from PBMCs served as the source of the TCR library. Graves' disease diagnoses used American Thyroid Association guidelines. This sample also appeared in a second study, on T cells in Graves' hyperthyroidism and ophthalmopathy. That study adds: Disease duration under 2 months; hyperthyroidism patients were aged 18 to 65. Together with thyroid ultrasound, orbital computed tomography, serum thyroxine and TRAb, clinical symptoms were used for diagnoses. TCR CDR3 regions were first amplified by RT-PCR with HTBI primers.

The chain employs TRBV12-3 or TRBV12-4 and TRBJ1-4; TRBD1 matches 11 bases. This sequence originates from a woman aged 40 to 50 with Graves disease. The starting material was peripheral blood mononuclear cells (PBMCs), obtained at new diagnosis, from a patient treated with antithyroid drugs. The CDR3 DNA reads as TGTGCCAGCAGTACAGGACAGGGGGCAGAACTGTTTTTT. Translated: CASSTGQGAELFF.